Listed below are T cell receptor beta chains from one sample, sequenced in a study of cytomegalovirus exposure and HLA in healthy donors. Data came from immunoSEQ multiplex PCR; TCRdb stores just in-frame clones and leaves some out. The listing records about 88,000 clones. The sample was PBMCs. These receptors were taken from a girl aged 10-17 years in good health and CMV-seropositive. Each CDR3 is given with its conserved first and last residue. A D gene is named only where the DNA matches it firmly.

>TRBV7-7|.|TRBJ2-1
TGTGCTAGCAGCTTAACAGGGAGCTCCGACAATGAGCAGTTCTTC
CASSLTGSSDNEQFF
>TRBV6-6|TRBD2|TRBJ2-5
TGTGCCAGCAGTTACTCGACTAGCGGGGTCCAAGAGACCCAGTACTTC
CASSYSTSGVQETQYF
>TRBV21-1|.|TRBJ1-5
TGTGCCAGCATACGGCAGGGGGTTGAGCCCCAGCATTTT
CASIRQGVEPQHF
>TRBV7-2|.|TRBJ2-1
TGTGCCAGCTCGCGGTTCGATGAGCAGTTCTTC
CASSRFDEQFF
>TRBV4-3|.|TRBJ1-1
TGCGCCAGCAGCCAAGGGGACACCGGCATGAACACTGAAGCTTTCTTT
CASSQGDTGMNTEAFF
>TRBV4-2|.|TRBJ2-5
TGTGCCAGCAGCCCCCCCTTAGAGGGGACCCAGTACTTC
CASSPPLEGTQYF
>TRBV4-3|.|TRBJ1-1
TGCGCCAGCAGCCAAGACGTGAAGCCGGACACTGAAGCTTTCTTT
CASSQDVKPDTEAFF
>TRBV5-1|.|TRBJ1-2
TGCGCCAGCAGCTTGGGACAGAGAATTAACTATGGCTACACCTTC
CASSLGQRINYGYTF
>TRBV6-1|.|TRBJ1-2
TGTGCCAGCAGTCAACTCTATGGCTACACCTTC
CASSQLYGYTF
>TRBV30|TRBD1|TRBJ1-6
TGTGCCTGGAGATACAGGGGAGCATATTCACCCCTCCACTTT
CAWRYRGAYSPLHF
>TRBV7-2|.|TRBJ2-7
TGTGCCAGCAGCTTAGTTCTGGGGGGGGCCGACGAGCAGTACTTC
CASSLVLGGADEQYF
>TRBV4-1|TRBD1|TRBJ1-1
TGCGCCAGCAGCCAACTAACAGGGGGCAACACTGAAGCTTTCTTT
CASSQLTGGNTEAFF
>TRBV9|TRBD2|TRBJ2-1
TGTGCCAGCAGCGACGGAGGACTAGCGGGGGTGGGTGAGCAGTTCTTC
CASSDGGLAGVGEQFF
>TRBV11-2|TRBD2|TRBJ2-7
TGTGCCAGCAGCGGTAGCGGGGGTCCATACGAGCAGTACTTC
CASSGSGGPYEQYF
>TRBV19|TRBD2|TRBJ2-1
TGTGCCAGTAGGTCGCTTACGGGGGGGCCGGGCAATGAGCAGTTCTTC
CASRSLTGGPGNEQFF
>TRBV30|.|TRBJ2-3
TGTGCCTGGGACCAGACAGGAGATACGCAGTATTTT
CAWDQTGDTQYF
>TRBV5-4|TRBD1|TRBJ2-7
TGTGCCAGCAGCTGGGGGACAGAAAGCCCCAAGCAGTACTTC
CASSWGTESPKQYF
>TRBV19|TRBD1|TRBJ1-5
TGTGCCAGTAGTATGATGCGGACAGGGGGTTGGAGCAATCAGCCCCAGCATTTT
CASSMMRTGGWSNQPQHF
>TRBV5-1|TRBD1|TRBJ2-2
TGCGCCAGCCGCTACCAAATAGGGGGACAGGCGCGTGACGGGGAGCTGTTTTTT
CASRYQIGGQARDGELFF
>TRBV19|TRBD1|TRBJ1-2
TGTGCCAGTAGTTGGACAGGGACTAACTATGGCTACACCTTC
CASSWTGTNYGYTF
>TRBV4-1|.|TRBJ2-1
TGCGCCAGCAGCCGAGAGGGGGGGGAGCAGTTCTTC
CASSREGGEQFF
>TRBV11-2|TRBD2|TRBJ2-2
TGTGCCAGCAGCTTAGTGGGGACTATTGGGGAGCTGTTTTTT
CASSLVGTIGELFF
>TRBV27|TRBD1|TRBJ2-7
TGTGCCAGCAGTGTGTACAGGGGGCAAAAAAACGAGCAGTACTTC
CASSVYRGQKNEQYF
>TRBV6-6|.|TRBJ2-1
TGTGCCAGCAGTTACTTACCGACAGAGACCTACAATGAGCAGTTCTTC
CASSYLPTETYNEQFF
>TRBV18|TRBD1|TRBJ2-3
TGTGCCAGCTCGGGACAGACCGATACAGATACGCAGTATTTT
CASSGQTDTDTQYF
>TRBV18|TRBD1|TRBJ1-6
TGTGCCAGCTCGCTCGACAGGGGAGAGAGGTCACCCCTCCACTTT
CASSLDRGERSPLHF
>TRBV19|.|TRBJ2-7
TGTGCCAGTAGTATGGGGACACGGAAATACGAGCAGTACTTC
CASSMGTRKYEQYF
>TRBV29-1|.|TRBJ1-4
TGCAGCGTTGAAGATAACACTCTAGAACTGTTTTTT
CSVEDNTLELFF
>TRBV9|.|TRBJ1-6
TGTGCCAGCAGCGTAGGGGGGAGCGGGCCGGGAGTATCCCTCCACTTT
CASSVGGSGPGVSLHF
>TRBV20-1|.|TRBJ2-1
TGCAGTGTTTTCAGGTTCAATGAGCAGTTCTTC
CSVFRFNEQFF
>TRBV2|.|TRBJ2-1
TGTGCCAGCAGAAGAGGGGGTAACAATGAGCAGTTCTTC
CASRRGGNNEQFF
>TRBV28|.|TRBJ1-5
TGTGCCAGCAGTTTTTCAGGCTATCTCAATCAGCCCCAGCATTTT
CASSFSGYLNQPQHF
>TRBV11-3|.|TRBJ2-7
TGTGCCAGCAGCCCGAGAGACTCCGACGAGCAGTACTTC
CASSPRDSDEQYF
>TRBV14|TRBD1|TRBJ1-6
TGTGCCAGCAGCCAACAAACAGGGGGCCATTCACCCCTCCACTTT
CASSQQTGGHSPLHF
>TRBV4-3|.|TRBJ1-2
TGCGCCAGCAGCCAAGCCATGAACTATGGCTACACCTTC
CASSQAMNYGYTF
>TRBV11-3|TRBD2|TRBJ2-2
TGTGCCAGCAGCCCTAATTGGGGGGGAGGCACCGGGGAGCTGTTTTTT
CASSPNWGGGTGELFF
>TRBV7-2|.|TRBJ1-2
TGTGCCAGCAGCTTACAGGAAAACTATGGCTACACCTTC
CASSLQENYGYTF
>TRBV6-5|.|TRBJ1-2
TGTGCCAGCAGGCCCGACAGAGACTATGGCTACACCTTC
CASRPDRDYGYTF
>TRBV19|TRBD1|TRBJ1-2
TGTGCCAGTATTGCCGGGACAGGAATCTATGGCTACACCTTC
CASIAGTGIYGYTF
>TRBV7-6|.|TRBJ2-1
TGTGCCAGCAGCTTAGTAGTAGATTTCAATGAGCAGTTCTTC
CASSLVVDFNEQFF
>TRBV6-1|.|TRBJ1-2
TGTGCCAGCAGTGGCGCCGATTCCTATGGCTACACCTTC
CASSGADSYGYTF
>TRBV7-9|.|TRBJ1-1
TGTGCCAGCAGCTTAGGGGAGTGGGGTACTGAAGCTTTCTTT
CASSLGEWGTEAFF
>TRBV13|.|TRBJ1-1
TGTGCCAGCAGCTTATCACTACCCAATACAGGGAACACTGAAGCTTTCTTT
CASSLSLPNTGNTEAFF
>TRBV19|TRBD1|TRBJ2-6
TGTGCCAGTAGTCCGGACAGGCTGAGCTCTGGGGCCAACGTCCTGACTTTC
CASSPDRLSSGANVLTF
>TRBV30|TRBD2|TRBJ2-2
TGTGCCTGGAAAAGGGAGGGGACCGGGGAGCTGTTTTTT
CAWKREGTGELFF
>TRBV5-6|TRBD1|TRBJ2-1
TGTGCCAGCAGCTTAGGTGTTCGACAGGGGGCCAATGAGCAGTTCTTC
CASSLGVRQGANEQFF
>TRBV30|.|TRBJ2-5
TGTGCCTGGAGTCGGGGGAGGATTGAGACCCAGTACTTC
CAWSRGRIETQYF
>TRBV7-2|TRBD1|TRBJ2-6
TGTGCCAGCAGCTTATCGACAGGGGGCTTTTCTGGGGCCAACGTCCTGACTTTC
CASSLSTGGFSGANVLTF
>TRBV4-2|TRBD1|TRBJ2-5
TGTGCCAGCAGCCAAGAAAACAGGGGAGAGACCCAGTACTTC
CASSQENRGETQYF
>TRBV9|.|TRBJ1-2
TGTGCCAGCAGCGTAGCCGGGGAAAAGGATGGCTACACCTTC
CASSVAGEKDGYTF
>TRBV4-3|TRBD2|TRBJ2-1
TGCGCCAGCAGCCACCGGGGGGGCAGTTGGAGTGAGCAGTTCTTC
CASSHRGGSWSEQFF
>TRBV25-1|.|TRBJ1-6
TGTGCCAGCAGTGAAGGGGGGTGGGCTAATTCACCCCTCCACTTT
CASSEGGWANSPLHF
>TRBV4-3|TRBD2|TRBJ2-3
TGCGCCAGCAGCCCAGCGCTAGCGGGGACCGATACGCAGTATTTT
CASSPALAGTDTQYF
>TRBV7-9|.|TRBJ2-7
TGTGCCAGCAGCCCAAGTTGGGGCATCCAAGTCTACGAGCAGTACTTC
CASSPSWGIQVYEQYF
>TRBV7-9|TRBD1|TRBJ2-1
TGTGCCAGCAGCTTAACAACAGGGGCCCATGAGCAGTTCTTC
CASSLTTGAHEQFF
>TRBV6-5|.|TRBJ1-1
TGTGCCGTCGCGCGTGACACTGAAGCTTTCTTT
CAVARDTEAFF
>TRBV18|.|TRBJ2-2
TGTGCCAGCTCACCACAGGGAGTTCGGACCGGGGAGCTGTTTTTT
CASSPQGVRTGELFF